One TCR beta chain is described in this entry. The sample comes from a study of blood T cell repertoires in COVID-19. V was clipped by 6 bases and J by 3 bases; unmatched bases: 15. Germline V CDR1 and CDR2: SGHRS, YFSETQ. There are 17 residues in the CDR3. Sequenced by immunoSEQ multiplex PCR; TCRdb stores in-frame clones only, minus some. Altogether about 410,000 clones are present, 89% being singletons, with the ten largest covering roughly 1.4%. Sequences were obtained from peripheral blood. The chain has TRBV5-1 and TRBJ2-3; TRBD2 matches at 8 bases. This clonotype was obtained from a woman aged 40 to 50 with COVID-19, enrolled during active disease. The CDR3 protein is CASTTRGGREATDTQYF. The DNA for the CDR3 is TGCGCCAGCACCACTCGGGGGGGCAGGGAGGCAACAGATACGCAGTATTTT.